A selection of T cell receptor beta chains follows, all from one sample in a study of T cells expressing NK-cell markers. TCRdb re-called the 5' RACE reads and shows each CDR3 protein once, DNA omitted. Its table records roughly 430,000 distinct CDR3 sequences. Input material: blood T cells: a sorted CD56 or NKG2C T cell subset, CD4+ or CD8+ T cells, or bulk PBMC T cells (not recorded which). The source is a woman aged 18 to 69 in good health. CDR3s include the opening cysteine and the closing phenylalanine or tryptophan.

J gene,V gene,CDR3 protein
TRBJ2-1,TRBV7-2,CASSLVWAGRDNEQFF
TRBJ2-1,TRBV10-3,CAISGQGSHNEQFF
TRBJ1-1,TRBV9,CASSVTLNTEAFF
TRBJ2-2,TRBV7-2,CASSRANPDFMGSNTGELFF
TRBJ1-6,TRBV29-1,CSVQDTYNSPLHF
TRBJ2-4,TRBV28,CASSQGWHIQYF
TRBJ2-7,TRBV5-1,CASSWGDRNTWEQYF
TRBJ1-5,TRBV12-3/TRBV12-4,CASSLRDSGNQPQHF
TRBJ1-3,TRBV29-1,CSVIWTVSGNTIYF
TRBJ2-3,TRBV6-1,CASSPSGPPASTDTQYF
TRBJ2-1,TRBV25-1,CASSLSGTSGSNEQFF
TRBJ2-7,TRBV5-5,CASSAWDSPYEQYF
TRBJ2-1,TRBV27,CASSYQTSGHNEQFF
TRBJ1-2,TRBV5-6,CASSSSDRAYGYTF
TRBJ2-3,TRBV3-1,CASSLDRPPDTQYF
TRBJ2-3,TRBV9,CASGPSGGTDMQYF
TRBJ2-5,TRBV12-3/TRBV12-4,CASSLARVNQETQYF
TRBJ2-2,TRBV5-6,CASSLGRGDAGELFF
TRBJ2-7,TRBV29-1,CSGKQGAYEQYF
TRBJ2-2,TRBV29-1,CSVVPRPNTGELFF
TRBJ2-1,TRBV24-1,CATSDWYSGFSYNEQFF
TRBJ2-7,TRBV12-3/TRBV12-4,CASRPTGFHEQYF